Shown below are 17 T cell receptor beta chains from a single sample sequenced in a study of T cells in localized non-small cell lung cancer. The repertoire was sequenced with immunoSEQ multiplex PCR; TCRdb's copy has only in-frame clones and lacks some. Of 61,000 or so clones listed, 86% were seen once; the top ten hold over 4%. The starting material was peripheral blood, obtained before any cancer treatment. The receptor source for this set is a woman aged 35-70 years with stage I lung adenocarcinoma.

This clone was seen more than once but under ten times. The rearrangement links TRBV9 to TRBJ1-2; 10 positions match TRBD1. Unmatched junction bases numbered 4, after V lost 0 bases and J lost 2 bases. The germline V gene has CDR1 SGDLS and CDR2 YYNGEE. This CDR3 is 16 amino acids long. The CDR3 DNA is TGTGCCAGCAGCGTAGGCCGGGACAGGGGCAACTATGGCTACACCTTC. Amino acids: CASSVGRDRGNYGYTF.

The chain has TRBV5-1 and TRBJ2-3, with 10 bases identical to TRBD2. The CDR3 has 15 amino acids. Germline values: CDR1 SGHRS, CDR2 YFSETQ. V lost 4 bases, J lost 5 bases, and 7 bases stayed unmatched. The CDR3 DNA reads TGCGCCAGCAGCCTGAGCGGGGGGGCCATAGATACGCAGTATTTT. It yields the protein CASSLSGGAIDTQYF.

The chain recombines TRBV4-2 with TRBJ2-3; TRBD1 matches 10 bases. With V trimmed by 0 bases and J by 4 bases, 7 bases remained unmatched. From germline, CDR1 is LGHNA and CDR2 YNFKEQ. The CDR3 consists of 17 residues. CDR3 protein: CASSQEGDRGLPDTQYF. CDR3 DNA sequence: TGTGCCAGCAGCCAAGAAGGAGACAGGGGGCTGCCAGATACGCAGTATTTT.

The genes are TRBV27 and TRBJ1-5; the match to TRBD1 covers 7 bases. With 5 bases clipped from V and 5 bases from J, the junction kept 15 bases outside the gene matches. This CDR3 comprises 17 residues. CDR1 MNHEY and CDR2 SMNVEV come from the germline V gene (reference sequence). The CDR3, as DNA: TGTGCCAGCAGTCCCTTCGCCTCGACAGGGATGCATCAGCCCCAGCATTTT. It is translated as CASSPFASTGMHQPQHF.

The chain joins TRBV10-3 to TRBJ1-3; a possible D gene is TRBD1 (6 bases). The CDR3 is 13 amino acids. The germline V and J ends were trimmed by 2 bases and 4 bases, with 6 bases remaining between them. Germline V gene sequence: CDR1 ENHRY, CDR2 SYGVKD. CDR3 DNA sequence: TGTGCCATCAGTGAGGGGACAGGAAACACCATATATTTT. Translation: CAISEGTGNTIYF.

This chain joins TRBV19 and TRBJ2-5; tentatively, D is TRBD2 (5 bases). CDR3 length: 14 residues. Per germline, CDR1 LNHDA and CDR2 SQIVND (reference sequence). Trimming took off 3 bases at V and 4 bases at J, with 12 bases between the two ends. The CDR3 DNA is TGTGCCAGTAGTATGGTAGGGAGAGGAGAGACCCAGTACTTC. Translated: CASSMVGRGETQYF.

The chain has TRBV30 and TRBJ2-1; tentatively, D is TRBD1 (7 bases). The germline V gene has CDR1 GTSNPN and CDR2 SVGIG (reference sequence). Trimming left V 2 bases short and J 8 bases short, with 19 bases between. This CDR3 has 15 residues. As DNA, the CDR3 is TGTGCCTGGAGTATTCAGGGGGGCCGAGTATATGAGCAGTTCTTC. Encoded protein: CAWSIQGGRVYEQFF. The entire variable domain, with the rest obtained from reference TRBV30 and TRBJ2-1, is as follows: SQTIHQWPATLVQPVGSPLSLECTVEGTSNPNLYWYRQAAGRGLQLLFYSVGIGQISSEVPQNLSASRPQDRQFILSSKKLLLSDSGFYLCAWSIQGGRVYEQFFGPGTRLTVL.

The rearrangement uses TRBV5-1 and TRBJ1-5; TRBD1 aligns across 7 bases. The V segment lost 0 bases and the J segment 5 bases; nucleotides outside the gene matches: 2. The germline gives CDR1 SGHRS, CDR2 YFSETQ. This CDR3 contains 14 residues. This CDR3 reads CASSLGDSYQPQHF. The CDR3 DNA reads TGCGCCAGCAGCTTGGGGGACAGCTATCAGCCCCAGCATTTT.

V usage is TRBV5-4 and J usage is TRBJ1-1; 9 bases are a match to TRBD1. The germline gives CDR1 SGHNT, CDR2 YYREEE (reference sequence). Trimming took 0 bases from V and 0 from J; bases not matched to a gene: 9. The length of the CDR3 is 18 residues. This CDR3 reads CASSLGLSGQGMNTEAFF. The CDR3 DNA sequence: TGTGCCAGCAGCTTGGGATTATCAGGACAGGGGATGAACACTGAAGCTTTCTTT.

The DNA of the CDR3 is TGTGCCAGCAGCCGCGGACCACAGCAGTTCTTC. It encodes CASSRGPQQFF. The chain joins TRBV19 to TRBJ2-1; D is undetermined. Germline CDR1 reads LNHDA; CDR2 reads SQIVND (reference sequence). V was clipped by 9 bases and J by 11 bases, with 14 bases between them. The CDR3 extends over 11 amino acids.

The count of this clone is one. The CDR3 DNA is TGCGCCACCGGCTCGGGACAGGGTAATAGTGAGCAGTTCTTC. This codes for CATGSGQGNSEQFF. V is TRBV5-1 and J is TRBJ2-1, with 9 nucleotides matching TRBD1. Germline assignment: CDR1 SGHRS and CDR2 YFSETQ. The CDR3 covers 14 residues. V trimming: 9 bases; J trimming: 9 bases; junction bases outside the gene matches: 13.

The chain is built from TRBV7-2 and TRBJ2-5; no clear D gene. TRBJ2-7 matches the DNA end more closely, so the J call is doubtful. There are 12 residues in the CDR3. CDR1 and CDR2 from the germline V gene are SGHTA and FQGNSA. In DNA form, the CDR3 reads TGTGCCAGCAGCTTAGTCGGGTACGAGCAGTACTTC. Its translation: CASSLVGYEQYF.

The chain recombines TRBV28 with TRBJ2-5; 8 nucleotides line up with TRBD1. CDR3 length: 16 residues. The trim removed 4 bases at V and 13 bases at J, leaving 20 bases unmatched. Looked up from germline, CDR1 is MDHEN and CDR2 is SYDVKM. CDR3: CASSSYHQTGALGTYF. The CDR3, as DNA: TGTGCCAGCAGTTCTTACCATCAGACAGGGGCCCTCGGCACGTACTTC.

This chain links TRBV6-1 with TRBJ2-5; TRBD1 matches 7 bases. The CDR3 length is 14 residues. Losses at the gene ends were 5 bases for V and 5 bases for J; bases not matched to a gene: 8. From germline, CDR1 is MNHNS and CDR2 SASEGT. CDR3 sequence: CASSPRTGRETQYF. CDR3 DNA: TGTGCCAGCAGTCCTCGGACAGGTCGCGAGACCCAGTACTTC.

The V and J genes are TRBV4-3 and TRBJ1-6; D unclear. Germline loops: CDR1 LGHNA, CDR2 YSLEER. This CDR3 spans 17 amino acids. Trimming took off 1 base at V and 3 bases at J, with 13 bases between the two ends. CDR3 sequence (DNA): TGCGCCAGCAGCCAAGGGGCTGGTCAGAACTATAATTCACCCCTCCACTTT. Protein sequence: CASSQGAGQNYNSPLHF.

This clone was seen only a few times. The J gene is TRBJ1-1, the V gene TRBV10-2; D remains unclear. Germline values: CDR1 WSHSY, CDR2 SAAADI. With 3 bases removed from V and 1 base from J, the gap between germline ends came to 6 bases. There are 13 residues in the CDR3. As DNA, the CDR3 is TGCGCCAGCAGTGAAGCGGCGAACACTGAAGCTTTCTTT. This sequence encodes CASSEAANTEAFF.

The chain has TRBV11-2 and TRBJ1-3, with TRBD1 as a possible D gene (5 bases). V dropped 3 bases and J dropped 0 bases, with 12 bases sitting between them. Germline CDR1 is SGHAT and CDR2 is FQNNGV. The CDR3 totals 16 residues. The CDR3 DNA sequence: TGTGCCAGCAGCTTGAGAGACAGTACCTCTGGAAACACCATATATTTT. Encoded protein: CASSLRDSTSGNTIYF.